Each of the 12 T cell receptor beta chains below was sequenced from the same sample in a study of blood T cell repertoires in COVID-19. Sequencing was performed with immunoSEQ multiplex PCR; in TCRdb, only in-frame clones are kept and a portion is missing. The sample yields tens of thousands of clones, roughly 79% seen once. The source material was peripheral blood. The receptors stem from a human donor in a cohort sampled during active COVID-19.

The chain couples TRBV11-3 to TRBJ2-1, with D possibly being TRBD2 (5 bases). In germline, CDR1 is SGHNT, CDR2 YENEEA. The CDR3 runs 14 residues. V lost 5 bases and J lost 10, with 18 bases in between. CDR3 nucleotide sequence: TGTGCCAGCAGCGCTTATCCGGAGACTAAGGAGCAGTTCTTC. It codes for CASSAYPETKEQFF.

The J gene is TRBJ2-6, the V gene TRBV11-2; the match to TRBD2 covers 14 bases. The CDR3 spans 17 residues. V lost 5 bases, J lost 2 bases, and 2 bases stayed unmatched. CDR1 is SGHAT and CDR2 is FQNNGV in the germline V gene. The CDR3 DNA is TGTGCCAGCAGCATGACTAGCGGGGGGGCTGGGGCCAACGTCCTGACTTTC. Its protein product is CASSMTSGGAGANVLTF.

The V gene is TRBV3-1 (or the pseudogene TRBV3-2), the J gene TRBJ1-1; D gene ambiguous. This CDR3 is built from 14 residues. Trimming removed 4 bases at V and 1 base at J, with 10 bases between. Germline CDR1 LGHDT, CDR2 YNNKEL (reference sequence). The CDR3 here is CASSLLLKNTEAFF. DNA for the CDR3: TGTGCCAGCAGCCTCCTATTGAAGAACACTGAAGCTTTCTTT.

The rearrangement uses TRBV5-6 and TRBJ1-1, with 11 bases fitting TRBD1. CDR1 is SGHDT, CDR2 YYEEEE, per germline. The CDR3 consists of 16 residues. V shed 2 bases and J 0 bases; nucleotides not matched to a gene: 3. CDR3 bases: TGTGCCAGCAGCTTCCGGGACAGGGGGGTGAACACTGAAGCTTTCTTT. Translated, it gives CASSFRDRGVNTEAFF.

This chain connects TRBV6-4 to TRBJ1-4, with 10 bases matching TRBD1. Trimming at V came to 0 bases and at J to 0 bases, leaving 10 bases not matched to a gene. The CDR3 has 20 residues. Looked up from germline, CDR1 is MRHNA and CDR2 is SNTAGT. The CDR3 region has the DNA TGTGCCAGCAGTGACTCGTGGCCCGGGACAGGGGTTTCAACTAATGAAAAACTGTTTTTT. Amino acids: CASSDSWPGTGVSTNEKLFF.

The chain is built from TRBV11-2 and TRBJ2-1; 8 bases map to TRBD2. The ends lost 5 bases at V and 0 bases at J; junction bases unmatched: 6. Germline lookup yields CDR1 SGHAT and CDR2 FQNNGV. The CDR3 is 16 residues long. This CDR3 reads CASSGGGSRSYNEQFF. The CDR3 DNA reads TGTGCCAGCAGCGGCGGGGGGTCCCGCTCCTACAATGAGCAGTTCTTC.

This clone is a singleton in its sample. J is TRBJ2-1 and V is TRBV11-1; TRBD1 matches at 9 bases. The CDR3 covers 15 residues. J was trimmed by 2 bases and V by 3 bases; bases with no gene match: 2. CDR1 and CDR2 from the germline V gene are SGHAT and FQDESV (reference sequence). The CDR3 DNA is TGTGCCAGCAGCTTTACAGGGGGCCCCTACAATGAGCAGTTCTTC. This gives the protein CASSFTGGPYNEQFF.

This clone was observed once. CDR3 coding DNA: TGTGCCACCAGCCACCAAGGGACAGCCCTTGAAGCTTTCTTT. As protein: CATSHQGTALEAFF. The chain employs TRBV15 and TRBJ1-1; 7 nucleotides agree with TRBD1. CDR1 is LNHNV, CDR2 YYDKDF, per germline (reference sequence). The J segment lost 7 bases and the V segment lost 5 bases, leaving 10 bases of the junction unmatched. The CDR3 covers 14 residues.

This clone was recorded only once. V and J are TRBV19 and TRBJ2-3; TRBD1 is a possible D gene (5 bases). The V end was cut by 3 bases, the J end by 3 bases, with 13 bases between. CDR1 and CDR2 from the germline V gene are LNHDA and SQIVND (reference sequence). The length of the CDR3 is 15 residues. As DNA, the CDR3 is TGTGCCAGTAGTATCCGGACATGGTCAACAGATACGCAGTATTTT. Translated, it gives CASSIRTWSTDTQYF.

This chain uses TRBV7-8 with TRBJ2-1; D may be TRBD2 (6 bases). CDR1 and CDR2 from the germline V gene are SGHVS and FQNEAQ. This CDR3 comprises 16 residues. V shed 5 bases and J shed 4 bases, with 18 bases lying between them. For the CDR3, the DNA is TGTGCCAGCAGCCCCCGGAGTAGCGGAATATACAATGAGCAGTTCTTC. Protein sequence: CASSPRSSGIYNEQFF.

CDR3 residues: CASSSTQKRLAGAYNEQFF. CDR3 in DNA: TGTGCCAGCAGCTCCACCCAAAAGAGACTAGCGGGGGCCTACAATGAGCAGTTCTTC. V and J are TRBV7-9 and TRBJ2-1; the match to TRBD2 covers 12 bases. Looked up from germline, CDR1 is SEHNR and CDR2 is FQNEAQ (reference sequence). The CDR3 runs to 19 residues. V lost 4 bases to trimming and J lost 2 bases; unmatched junction nucleotides: 12.

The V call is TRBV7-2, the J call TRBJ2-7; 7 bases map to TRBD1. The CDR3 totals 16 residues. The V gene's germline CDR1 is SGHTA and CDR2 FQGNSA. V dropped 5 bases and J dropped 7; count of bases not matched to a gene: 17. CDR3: CASSLHNRGSPREQYF. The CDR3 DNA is TGTGCCAGCAGCCTACATAACAGGGGTTCTCCTAGGGAGCAGTACTTC.